This T cell receptor beta chain was captured in a study of blood T cell repertoires in COVID-19 (dated by TCRdb to 2018 to 2021). Study-level background: The collaborator samples originated in the United States, Italy and Spain and spanned the acute and convalescent phases of COVID-19. The material from the prospective study consisted of cDNA or gDNA derived from T cells, B-cell-depleted T cells, or PBMCs. The dataset comprised deeply sampled blood TCRbeta repertoires from subjects exposed to, actively infected with, or recovered from COVID-19. The repertoires were released in a freely available public database meant as a resource for research on the immune response to SARS-CoV-2. The samples were drawn from the first 160 participants of the ongoing ImmuneRACE study and from 1,254 subjects provided by 6 global collaborators. Nearly every sample came with metadata listing a de-identified subject ID, COVID-19 status, age in years and sex. Where available, HLA class I and class II types were obtained from metadata supplied by the sample provider rather than from assay-based typing.

The immunoSEQ Assay, a bias-controlled multiplex PCR, was used to amplify TCRbeta CDR3 regions from genomic DNA. In the original analysis: Nucleated cell counts per sample were estimated from amplification of reference gene primers within the assay. To quantify the absolute abundance of each unique TCRbeta CDR3 rearrangement, sequence reads were collapsed and filtered. For each sample, productive Simpson clonality was calculated as the square root of Simpson's diversity index across productive rearrangements. Entries here come from immuneACCESS through TCRdb and include only in-frame sequences with V and J called. Some clones fail to appear in such tables; in the studies checked, an unresolved V gene covers under half of the shortfall, and the cause of the remainder is unknown. Clonal size and the V and J genes are those of that table, whereas D and trimming came from the DNA. Present in this sample are 340,000 or so clones, around 86% of which were seen just once. The ten largest clones represent 1% of the sample.

The germline V gene gives CDR1 as KGHSH and CDR2 as LQKENI. The CDR3 starts with the cysteine, ends with the phenylalanine, and has 14 residues. The read is trimmed to its CDR3 DNA, 42 bases read in frame from base 1. V gives up 2 bases and J gives up 7 bases, and the segment between their germline ends measures 11 bases. Study-level results and caveats: The amount of clinical and demographic metadata varied by source and participant and was provided uncurated.

Whole blood was collected in K2EDTA tubes by collaborating institutions according to the institutions' own protocols. For TCRbeta analysis, collaborators shipped samples in one of three forms: frozen whole blood, isolated PBMCs, or DNA extracted from either of those sample types. For this clone: This clone's antigen is unknown. Within one base of it there is no much larger clone, and no base qualities were kept.

Sequencing used peripheral blood. The sequence was obtained from a man aged 45-65 years with active or convalescent COVID-19. The chain is made from TRBV18 and TRBJ1-4, and TRBD1 may be the D gene, going by 5 matching bases. The DNA sequence is TGTGCCAGCTCACCAAGCTCGCAGGGTGAAAAACTGTTTTTT. It encodes CASSPSSQGEKLFF.